This T cell receptor beta chain was profiled in a study of CD8+ T cells in alopecia areata. Notes on the study in general: The study also sequences resident alphabeta T cells of normal skin in scalp samples. TCR sharing was clearer in mice than between patients, perhaps partly owing to patient HLA diversity.

Investigators isolated RNA and reverse transcribed it into cDNA to act as the sequencing template. Here immunoSEQ multiplex PCR was the method, and the copy in TCRdb shows in-frame clones only, minus some. This sample comprises approximately 300,000 clones, none seen once only. This clone was picked up many times. No antigen is known for it. Gene names refer to mouse genes. Read data end 4 residues before the CDR3 end; the end is taken from the germline J gene. This CDR3 comprises 19 residues. Germline V gives CDR1 LGHNA, CDR2 YNLKQL (reference sequence). Trimming removed 3 bases from V and 0 bases from J; junction bases left unmatched: 10. Cells pooled from cutaneous lymph nodes were sorted on CD4, CD8alpha, NKG2D, NKG2ACE and other markers.

The sample taken for sequencing was CD4+ T cells sorted from a lymph node. This receptor was taken from a C3H/HeJ mouse with alopecia areata. The MHC haplotype of this mouse line is H2-k. V gene TRBV5 combines with J gene TRBJ2-3, with TRBD2 matching over 12 bases. CDR3 DNA, as far as it was read: TGTGCCAGCAGCCATACCTCCGGGACTGGGGGGACTAGTGCAGAA. It is translated as CASSHTSGTGGTSAE. The complete CDR3 protein is CASSHTSGTGGTSAETLYF.